Each of the 18 T cell receptor beta chains below was sequenced from the same sample in a study of T cell repertoires in cytomegalovirus infection. One entry per CDR3 protein results from TCRdb running MiXCR on the reads. This sample yields roughly 760,000 distinct CDR3 sequences, of which 35% are seen a single time; 2.8% belongs to the top ten. The sample consisted of PBMCs. The receptors were sampled from a human donor in good health (CMV status not recorded). Some clones in this sample may be carry-over from other donors' samples.

This clonotype was seen only a few times. V usage is TRBV20-1 and J usage is TRBJ2-7; TRBD2 matches at 9 bases. Germline lookup yields CDR1 DFQATT and CDR2 SNEGSKA (reference sequence). V trimming: 4 bases; J trimming: 5 bases; junction bases outside the gene matches: 12. The CDR3 is made up of 15 amino acids. CDR3 in DNA: TGCAGTGCTAAGGCAGTAGCGGGAGCGCCCGACGAGCAGTACTTC. Protein product: CSAKAVAGAPDEQYF.

In its sample, this clonotype was seen a few times. The chain links TRBV20-1 to TRBJ2-7, with TRBD2 as a possible D gene (6 bases). Trimming took off 5 bases at V and 0 bases at J, with 14 bases between the two ends. CDR1 and CDR2 (germline): DFQATT, SNEGSKA (reference sequence). This CDR3 has 14 amino acids. CDR3 loop: CSAPRAGNSYEQYF. In nucleotides, the CDR3 is TGCAGTGCTCCGAGAGCGGGCAACTCCTACGAGCAGTACTTC.

The chain is built from TRBV4-1 and TRBJ2-2; 9 bases match TRBD2. Germline CDR1 reads MGHRA; CDR2 reads YSYEKL. V lost 0 bases to trimming and J lost 6 bases; unmatched junction nucleotides: 11. This CDR3 has 18 amino acids. CDR3: CASSQDLGLADHAGELFF. CDR3 DNA sequence: TGCGCCAGCAGCCAAGATCTGGGACTAGCTGATCACGCCGGGGAGCTGTTTTTT.

The V and J genes are TRBV7-9 and TRBJ1-5, with TRBD1 matching 7 bases. Trimming at V came to 4 bases and at J to 7 bases, leaving 10 bases not matched to a gene. There are 15 residues in the CDR3. Germline assignment: CDR1 SEHNR and CDR2 FQNEAQ (reference sequence). CDR3 protein: CASSSTGTASQPQHF. The CDR3 DNA reads as TGTGCCAGCAGCTCCACCGGGACAGCCTCACAGCCCCAGCATTTT.

This clonotype showed up just a few times. The V call is TRBV6-1, the J call TRBJ1-5; possible D gene TRBD1, 6 bases. The V gene's germline CDR1 is MNHNS and CDR2 SASEGT. Trimming left V 5 bases short and J 5 bases short, with 16 bases between. The CDR3 is 15 residues long. In DNA form, the CDR3 reads TGTGCCAGCAGTCGGGGGGGCGCGAATTATCAGCCCCAGCATTTT. Amino acid sequence: CASSRGGANYQPQHF.

This clonotype was seen a few times. This chain links TRBV15 with TRBJ1-5; D may be TRBD1 (5 bases). CDR1 LNHNV and CDR2 YYDKDF come from the germline V gene (reference sequence). CDR3 length: 16 amino acids. Deletions cut 2 bases from V and 2 bases from J, with 13 bases between. The CDR3 loop is CATSRKEGVRNQPQHF. Here the CDR3 DNA reads TGTGCCACCAGCAGAAAAGAAGGGGTTCGCAATCAGCCCCAGCATTTT.

V usage is TRBV12-3 or TRBV12-4 and J usage is TRBJ2-7; perhaps D is TRBD1 or TRBD2 (6 bases each). The CDR3 runs to 17 residues. V dropped 2 bases and J dropped 5 bases, with 22 bases sitting between them. CDR3 sequence: CASSLYGRAGEAHEQYF. The DNA for the CDR3 is TGTGCCAGCAGTTTATATGGTAGGGCAGGGGAGGCGCACGAGCAGTACTTC.

This clonotype turned up a few times. The chain is built from TRBV6-1 and TRBJ1-5; D possibly corresponds to TRBD1 (6 bases). V dropped 7 bases and J dropped 0 bases, with 10 bases sitting between them. There are 14 residues in the CDR3. Germline values: CDR1 MNHNS, CDR2 SASEGT. The CDR3 DNA reads TGTGCCAGCAAGGGACATCTTAGCAATCAGCCCCAGCATTTT. This codes for CASKGHLSNQPQHF.

This clonotype has only a few counts. The chain recombines TRBV14 with TRBJ2-3, with D possibly being TRBD1 or TRBD2 (5 bases each). The germline V gene encodes CDR1 SGHDN and CDR2 FVKESK. Between the trimmed V and J ends, which lost 3 bases and 6 bases, there was a span of 16 bases. The CDR3 spans 15 residues. The CDR3 region has the DNA TGTGCCAGCAGCCACCGACGGGACGTTTTGGATACGCAGTATTTT. Translating it yields CASSHRRDVLDTQYF.

V is TRBV4-1 and J is TRBJ2-1; tentatively, D is TRBD1 or TRBD2 (5 bases each). Trimming cost V 3 bases and J 4 bases, with 13 bases left between them. Germline V gene sequence: CDR1 MGHRA, CDR2 YSYEKL. This CDR3 is 15 amino acids long. CDR3 loop: CASSQGRGRYNEQFF. The DNA for the CDR3 is TGCGCCAGCAGCCAGGGGCGAGGGAGATACAATGAGCAGTTCTTC.

This clonotype was picked up many times. The genes are TRBV7-8 and TRBJ1-1; no reliable D call. Trimming stripped 1 base from V and 4 bases from J, with 10 bases between. There are 14 residues in the CDR3. The germline V gene has CDR1 SGHVS and CDR2 FQNEAQ. CDR3 DNA: TGTGCCAGCAGCTTAGTTCTCGTGGGCACTGAAGCTTTCTTT. Translation gives CASSLVLVGTEAFF.

This clonotype showed up just a few times. The CDR3 protein is CASSPLDWSETQYF. CDR3 nucleotides: TGTGCCAGCAGTCCATTGGACTGGTCAGAGACCCAGTACTTC. The V and J genes are TRBV6-6 and TRBJ2-5, with TRBD2 as a possible D gene (5 bases). The CDR3 loop spans 14 amino acids. The germline V gene encodes CDR1 MNHNY and CDR2 SVGAGI (reference sequence). The V and J ends lost 5 bases and 4 bases respectively, with 14 bases between them.

The chain is built from TRBV5-1 and TRBJ1-6; 7 bases match TRBD1. J lost 5 bases, V lost 2 bases, and 4 bases had no gene match. CDR1 is SGHRS, CDR2 YFSETQ, per germline. CDR3 length equals 15 residues. CDR3 sequence (DNA): TGCGCCAGCAGCTTTTCCGGGACAGATAATTCACCCCTCCACTTT. Encoded protein: CASSFSGTDNSPLHF.

The chain links TRBV7-6 to TRBJ2-1; 10 nucleotides align to TRBD2. The CDR3 is 17 residues long. V lost 5 bases and J lost 1; bases outside the gene matches: 8. Per germline, CDR1 SGHVS and CDR2 FNYEAQ. CDR3 nucleotides: TGTGCCAGCAGCGTTCTAGCGGGAGTAGCATCCTACAATGAGCAGTTCTTC. This codes for CASSVLAGVASYNEQFF. The full variable domain, completed using reference TRBV7-6 and TRBJ2-1, is GAGVSQSPRYKVTKRGQDVALRCDPISGHVSLYWYRQALGQGPEFLTYFNYEAQQDKSGLPNDRFSAERPEGSISTLTIQRTEQRDSAMYRCASSVLAGVASYNEQFFGPGTRLTVL.

This clonotype showed up just a few times. The chain has TRBV12-3 or TRBV12-4 and TRBJ1-5; TRBD1 agrees at 7 bases. J was trimmed by 3 bases and V by 6 bases; bases with no gene match: 8. The CDR3 is made up of 15 amino acids. As DNA, the CDR3 is TGTGCCAGCAGCTCCTCGACAGGGAACAATCAGCCCCAGCATTTT. This encodes CASSSSTGNNQPQHF.

In its sample, this clonotype was seen once. The gene calls are TRBV19 and TRBJ2-2; no clear D gene. The germline gives CDR1 LNHDA, CDR2 SQIVND (reference sequence). Trimming shortened V by 3 bases and J by 4 bases, and 21 bases separated the two germline ends. CDR3 length: 18 amino acids. This CDR3 reads CASSMDSTPYQFTGELFF. In DNA form, the CDR3 reads TGTGCCAGTAGTATGGATTCGACACCTTACCAATTCACCGGGGAGCTGTTTTTT.

The CDR3: CASSAFGQKSNQPQHF. CDR3 nucleotide sequence: TGTGCCAGTAGTGCTTTCGGACAGAAGAGCAATCAGCCCCAGCATTTT. V and J are TRBV19 and TRBJ1-5; D may be TRBD1 (6 bases). The CDR3 is 16 amino acids. The V end was cut by 5 bases, the J end by 1 base, with 15 bases between. Germline CDR1 reads LNHDA; CDR2 reads SQIVND (reference sequence). The variable domain in full, completed from reference TRBV19 and TRBJ1-5, reads DGGITQSPKYLFRKEGQNVTLSCEQNLNHDAMYWYRQDPGQGLRLIYYSQIVNDFQKGDIAEGYSVSREKKESFPLTVTSAQKNPTAFYLCASSAFGQKSNQPQHFGDGTRLSIL.

This clonotype was recorded only once. The chain carries TRBV3-1 and TRBJ1-4; weak D call: TRBD1 (5 bases). V was clipped by 4 bases and J by 5 bases, with 17 bases between them. This CDR3 comprises 16 residues. In germline, CDR1 is LGHDT, CDR2 YNNKEL (reference sequence). The CDR3 region is CASSPRGAAGNEKLFF. CDR3 nucleotides: TGTGCCAGCAGCCCCCGAGGGGCGGCCGGGAATGAAAAACTGTTTTTT.